This T cell receptor beta chain derives from a study of blood T cell repertoires in COVID-19. In the study overall: Specimens from acute and convalescent COVID-19 originated in the United States, Italy and Spain. In each case, the material was cDNA or gDNA derived from T cells, B-cell-depleted T cells, or PBMCs.

CDR3 length: 15 residues. Per germline, CDR1 SGHAT and CDR2 FQNNGV. Unmatched junction bases numbered 3, after V lost 2 bases and J lost 7 bases. TCRdb keeps only in-frame clones here, not all; method: immunoSEQ multiplex PCR. The table has 150,000 to 200,000 clones, roughly four fifths seen once. Cohort placement rested on clinical history that participants reported themselves. Recovered Cohort 3 donors showed two negative PCRs, clearance, or symptom resolution. This receptor was taken from a man in his forties who had recovered from COVID-19. The sample comprised PBMCs or T cells enriched from blood (not recorded which). The genes are TRBV11-2 and TRBJ2-1; TRBD2 matches 12 bases. CDR3 loop: CASSLSSGGGNEQFF. CDR3 coding DNA: TGTGCCAGCAGCTTATCTAGCGGGGGGGGGAATGAGCAGTTCTTC. The whole variable domain, remainder taken from reference TRBV11-2 and TRBJ2-1, is EAGVAQSPRYKIIEKRQSVAFWCNPISGHATLYWYQQILGQGPKLLIQFQNNGVVDDSQLPKDRFSAERLKGVDSTLKIQPAKLEDSAVYLCASSLSSGGGNEQFFGPGTRLTVL.